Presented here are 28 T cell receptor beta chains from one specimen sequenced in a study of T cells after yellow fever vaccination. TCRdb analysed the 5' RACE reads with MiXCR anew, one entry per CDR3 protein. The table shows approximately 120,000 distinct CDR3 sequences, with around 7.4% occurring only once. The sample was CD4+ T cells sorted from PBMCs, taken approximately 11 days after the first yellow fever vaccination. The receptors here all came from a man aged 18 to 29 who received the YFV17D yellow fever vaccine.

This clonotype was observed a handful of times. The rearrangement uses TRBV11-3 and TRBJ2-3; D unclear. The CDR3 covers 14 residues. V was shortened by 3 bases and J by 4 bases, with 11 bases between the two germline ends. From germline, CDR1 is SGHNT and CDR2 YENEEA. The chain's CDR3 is CASSFSPPPDTQYF. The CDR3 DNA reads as TGTGCCAGCAGCTTTAGCCCCCCGCCAGATACGCAGTATTTT.

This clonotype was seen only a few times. The CDR3, as DNA: TGTGCCAGCAGCTGGGACAGGGCCGGGGAAGAGACCCAGTACTTC. It is translated as CASSWDRAGEETQYF. The chain couples TRBV2 to TRBJ2-5, with 9 bases identical to TRBD1. V shed 6 bases, J shed 3 bases, and the junction held 8 bases outside the gene matches. CDR3 size: 15 residues. From germline, CDR1 is SNHLY and CDR2 FYNNEI.

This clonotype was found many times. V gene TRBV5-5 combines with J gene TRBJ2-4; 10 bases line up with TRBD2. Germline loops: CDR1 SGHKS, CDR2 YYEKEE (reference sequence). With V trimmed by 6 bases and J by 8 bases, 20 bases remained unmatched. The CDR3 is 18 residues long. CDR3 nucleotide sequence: TGTGCCAGCAACTTCATATTGGCTGCCGGGACTAGCGCAGACATTCAGTACTTC. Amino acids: CASNFILAAGTSADIQYF.

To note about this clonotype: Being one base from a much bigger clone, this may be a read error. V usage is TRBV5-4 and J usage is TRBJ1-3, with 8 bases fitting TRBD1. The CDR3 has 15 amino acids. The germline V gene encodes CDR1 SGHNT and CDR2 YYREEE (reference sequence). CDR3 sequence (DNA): TGTGCCAGCGGCTTCTCCAGGGGGCACGGAAACACCATATATTTT. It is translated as CASGFSRGHGNTIYF.

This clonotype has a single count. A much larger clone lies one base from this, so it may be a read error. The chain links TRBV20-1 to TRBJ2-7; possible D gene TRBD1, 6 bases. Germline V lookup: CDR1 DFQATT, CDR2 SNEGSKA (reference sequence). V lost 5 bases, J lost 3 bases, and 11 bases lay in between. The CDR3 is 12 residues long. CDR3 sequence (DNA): TGCAGTGCTCCTACAGGGATCTACGAGCAGTACTTC. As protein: CSAPTGIYEQYF.

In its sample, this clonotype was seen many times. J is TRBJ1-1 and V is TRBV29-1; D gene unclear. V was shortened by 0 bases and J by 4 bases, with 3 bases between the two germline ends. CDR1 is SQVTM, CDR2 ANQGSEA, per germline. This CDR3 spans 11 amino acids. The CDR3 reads CSVEETTEAFF. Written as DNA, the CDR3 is TGCAGCGTTGAAGAGACCACTGAAGCTTTCTTT.

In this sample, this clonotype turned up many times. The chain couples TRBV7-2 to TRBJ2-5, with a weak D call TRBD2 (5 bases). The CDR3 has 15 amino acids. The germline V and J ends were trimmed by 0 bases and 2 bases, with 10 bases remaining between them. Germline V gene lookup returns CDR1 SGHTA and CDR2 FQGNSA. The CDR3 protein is CASSLATWRQETQYF. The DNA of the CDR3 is TGTGCCAGCAGCTTAGCGACTTGGAGGCAAGAGACCCAGTACTTC.

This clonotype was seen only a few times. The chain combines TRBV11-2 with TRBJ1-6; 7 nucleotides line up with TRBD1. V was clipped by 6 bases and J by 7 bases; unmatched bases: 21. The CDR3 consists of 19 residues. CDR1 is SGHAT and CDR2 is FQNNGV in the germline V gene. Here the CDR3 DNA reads TGTGCCAGCAGGCCCTCCGTCTACTTGACAGGGCTGGTCAATTCACCCCTCCACTTT. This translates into CASRPSVYLTGLVNSPLHF.

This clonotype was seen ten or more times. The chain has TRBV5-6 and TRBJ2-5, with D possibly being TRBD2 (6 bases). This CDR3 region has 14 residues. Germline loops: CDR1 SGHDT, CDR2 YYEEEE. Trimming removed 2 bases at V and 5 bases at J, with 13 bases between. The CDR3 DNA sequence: TGTGCCAGCAGCTTCGCGGGGTCGCGCGAGACCCAGTACTTC. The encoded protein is CASSFAGSRETQYF.

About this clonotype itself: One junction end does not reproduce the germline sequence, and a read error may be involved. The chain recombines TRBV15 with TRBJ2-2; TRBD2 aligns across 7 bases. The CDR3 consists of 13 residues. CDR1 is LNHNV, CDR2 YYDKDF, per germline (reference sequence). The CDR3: CATSRVRSRELVF. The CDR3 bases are TGTGCCACCAGCAGAGTACGCTCGCGGGAGCTGGTTTTT.

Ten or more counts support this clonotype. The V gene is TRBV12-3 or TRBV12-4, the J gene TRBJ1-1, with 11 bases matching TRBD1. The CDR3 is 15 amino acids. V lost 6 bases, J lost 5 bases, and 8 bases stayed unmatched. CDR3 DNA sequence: TGTGCCAGCAGCCCGAGGACAGGGGGCCGAACTGAAGCTTTCTTT. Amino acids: CASSPRTGGRTEAFF.

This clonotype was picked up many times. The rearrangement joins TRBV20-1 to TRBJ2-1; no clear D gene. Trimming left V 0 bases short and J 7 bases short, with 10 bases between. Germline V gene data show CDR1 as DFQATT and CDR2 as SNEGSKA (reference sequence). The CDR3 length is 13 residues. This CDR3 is CSARDLNWNEQFF. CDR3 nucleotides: TGCAGTGCTAGAGACCTCAATTGGAATGAGCAGTTCTTC.

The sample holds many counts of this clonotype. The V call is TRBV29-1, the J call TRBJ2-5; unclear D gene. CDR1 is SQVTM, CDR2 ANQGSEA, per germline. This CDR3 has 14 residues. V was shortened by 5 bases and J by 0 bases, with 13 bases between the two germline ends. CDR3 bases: TGCAGCGTTTTGGGCGGCCTTCACCAAGAGACCCAGTACTTC. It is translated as CSVLGGLHQETQYF. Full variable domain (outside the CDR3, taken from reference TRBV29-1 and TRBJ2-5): SAVISQKPSRDICQRGTSLTIQCQVDSQVTMMFWYRQQPGQSLTLIATANQGSEATYESGFVIDKFPISRPNLTFSTLTVSNMSPEDSSIYLCSVLGGLHQETQYFGPGTRLLVL.

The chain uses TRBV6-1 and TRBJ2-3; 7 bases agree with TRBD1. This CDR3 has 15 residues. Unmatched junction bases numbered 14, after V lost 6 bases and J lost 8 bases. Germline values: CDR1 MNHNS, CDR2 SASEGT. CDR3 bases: TGTGCCAGCAGCCCCGACAGGGTCGACCCTGGTACGCAGTATTTT. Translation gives CASSPDRVDPGTQYF.

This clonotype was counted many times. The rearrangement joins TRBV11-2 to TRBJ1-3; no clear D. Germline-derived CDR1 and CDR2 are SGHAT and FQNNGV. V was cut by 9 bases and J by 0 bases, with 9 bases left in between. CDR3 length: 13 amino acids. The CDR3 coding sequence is TGTGCCAGTGTAGAGAACTCTGGAAACACCATATATTTT. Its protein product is CASVENSGNTIYF.

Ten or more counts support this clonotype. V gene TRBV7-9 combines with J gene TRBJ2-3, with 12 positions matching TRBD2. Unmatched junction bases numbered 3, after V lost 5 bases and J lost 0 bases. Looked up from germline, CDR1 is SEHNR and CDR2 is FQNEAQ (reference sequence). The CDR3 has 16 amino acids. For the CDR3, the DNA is TGTGCCAGCAGCAGAGGACTAGCGGGGAGCACAGATACGCAGTATTTT. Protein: CASSRGLAGSTDTQYF.

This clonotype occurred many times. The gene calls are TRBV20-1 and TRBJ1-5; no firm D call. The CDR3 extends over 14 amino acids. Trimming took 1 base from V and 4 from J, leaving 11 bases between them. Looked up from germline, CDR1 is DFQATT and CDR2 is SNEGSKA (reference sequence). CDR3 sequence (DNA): TGCAGTGCTAGAGCTTATTGGGGAAATCAGCCCCAGCATTTT. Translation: CSARAYWGNQPQHF.

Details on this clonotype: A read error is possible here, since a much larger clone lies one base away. CDR3 sequence (DNA): TGTGCCAGCAGCTTGGGATGGGGCACAGATACGCATTATTTT. Its translation: CASSLGWGTDTHYF. The rearrangement links TRBV7-2 to TRBJ2-3, with D possibly TRBD1 on 5 matching bases. Germline V CDR1 and CDR2: SGHTA, FQGNSA. The CDR3 is made up of 14 amino acids.

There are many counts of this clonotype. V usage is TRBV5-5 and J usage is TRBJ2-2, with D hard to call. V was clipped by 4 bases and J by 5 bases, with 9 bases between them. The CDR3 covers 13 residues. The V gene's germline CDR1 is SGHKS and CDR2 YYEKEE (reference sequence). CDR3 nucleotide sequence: TGTGCCAGCAGCGTAGAGAGTACCGGGGAGCTGTTTTTT. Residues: CASSVESTGELFF.

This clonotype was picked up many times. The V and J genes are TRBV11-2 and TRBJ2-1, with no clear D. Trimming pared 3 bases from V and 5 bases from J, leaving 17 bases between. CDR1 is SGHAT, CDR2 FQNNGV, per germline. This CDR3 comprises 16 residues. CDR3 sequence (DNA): TGTGCCAGCAGCTTTGTGCGGTCTTCAAAGCACAATGAGCAGTTCTTC. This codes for CASSFVRSSKHNEQFF.

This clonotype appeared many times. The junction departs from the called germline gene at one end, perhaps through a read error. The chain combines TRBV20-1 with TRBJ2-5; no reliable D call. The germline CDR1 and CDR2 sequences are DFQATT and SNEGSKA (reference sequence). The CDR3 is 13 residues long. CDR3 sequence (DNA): TGCAGTTCTAGGGTAGCCTCCCTTGAGACCCAGTACTTC. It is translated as CSSRVASLETQYF.

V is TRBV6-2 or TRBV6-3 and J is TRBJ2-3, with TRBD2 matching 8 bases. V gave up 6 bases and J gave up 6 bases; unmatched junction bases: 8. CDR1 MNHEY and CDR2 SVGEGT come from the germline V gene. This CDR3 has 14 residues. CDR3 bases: TGTGCCAGCAGGCCCCCGGGGGGGCTTGATACGCAGTATTTT. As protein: CASRPPGGLDTQYF.

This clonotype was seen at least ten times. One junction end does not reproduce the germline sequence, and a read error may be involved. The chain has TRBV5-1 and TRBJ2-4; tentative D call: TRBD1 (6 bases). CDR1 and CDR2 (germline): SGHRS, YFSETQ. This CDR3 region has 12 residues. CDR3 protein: CASSLDWTDKFF. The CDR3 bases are TGCGCCAGCAGCTTGGACTGGACAGATAAATTCTTC.

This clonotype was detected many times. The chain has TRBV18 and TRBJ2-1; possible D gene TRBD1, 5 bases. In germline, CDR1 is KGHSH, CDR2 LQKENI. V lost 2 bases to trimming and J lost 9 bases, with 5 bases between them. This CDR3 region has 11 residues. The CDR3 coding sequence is TGTGCCAGCTCACCAAGGGGTGAGCAGTTCTTC. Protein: CASSPRGEQFF.

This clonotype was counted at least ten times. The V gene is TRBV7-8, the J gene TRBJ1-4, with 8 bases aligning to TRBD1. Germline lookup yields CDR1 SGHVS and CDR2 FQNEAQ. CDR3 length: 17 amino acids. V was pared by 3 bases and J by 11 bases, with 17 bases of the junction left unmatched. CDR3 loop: CASSLIAGDRGLKKLFF. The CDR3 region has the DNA TGTGCCAGCAGCTTGATCGCGGGAGACAGGGGCCTCAAGAAACTGTTTTTT.

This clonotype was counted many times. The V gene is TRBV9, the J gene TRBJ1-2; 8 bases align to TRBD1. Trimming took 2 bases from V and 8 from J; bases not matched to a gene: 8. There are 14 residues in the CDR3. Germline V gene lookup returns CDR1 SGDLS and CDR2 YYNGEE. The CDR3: CASSVQGARNGYTF. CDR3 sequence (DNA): TGTGCCAGCAGCGTTCAGGGGGCGCGAAACGGCTACACCTTC.

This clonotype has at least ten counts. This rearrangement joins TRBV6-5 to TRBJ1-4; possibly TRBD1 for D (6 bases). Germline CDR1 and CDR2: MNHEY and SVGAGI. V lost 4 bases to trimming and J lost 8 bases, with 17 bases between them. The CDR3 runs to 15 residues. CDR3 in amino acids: CASSSPRGEGEKLFF. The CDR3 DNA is TGTGCCAGCAGTTCTCCCAGGGGTGAAGGAGAAAAACTGTTTTTT.

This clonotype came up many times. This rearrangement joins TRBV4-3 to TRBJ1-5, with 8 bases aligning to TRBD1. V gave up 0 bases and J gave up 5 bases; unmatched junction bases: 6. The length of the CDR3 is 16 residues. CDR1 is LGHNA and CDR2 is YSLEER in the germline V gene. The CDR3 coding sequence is TGCGCCAGCAGCCAAGAAGCGGGACAGGCCTATCAGCCCCAGCATTTT. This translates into CASSQEAGQAYQPQHF.